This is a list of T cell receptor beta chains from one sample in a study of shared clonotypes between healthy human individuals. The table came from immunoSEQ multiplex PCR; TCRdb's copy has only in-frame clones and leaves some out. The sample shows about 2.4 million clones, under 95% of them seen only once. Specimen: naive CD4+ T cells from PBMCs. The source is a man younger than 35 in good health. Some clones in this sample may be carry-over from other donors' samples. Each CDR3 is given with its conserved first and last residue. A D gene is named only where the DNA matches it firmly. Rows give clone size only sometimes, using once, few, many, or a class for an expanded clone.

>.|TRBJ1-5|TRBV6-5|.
TGTGCCAGCAGTTACTCGGCCGGGAATCAGCCCCAGCATTTT
CASSYSAGNQPQHF
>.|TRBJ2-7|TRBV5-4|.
TGTGCCAGCAGCTTTCGGACTAACGAGCAGTACTTC
CASSFRTNEQYF
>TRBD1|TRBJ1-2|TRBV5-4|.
TGTGCCAGCAGCTTGGCCTATGGACAGGGCTATGGCTACACCTTC
CASSLAYGQGYGYTF
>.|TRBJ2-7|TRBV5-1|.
TGCGCCAGCAGCTTGGGGTTCCACGAGCAGTACTTC
CASSLGFHEQYF
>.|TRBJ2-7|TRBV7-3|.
TGTGCCAGCAGCGAGGGACGGGCCTACGAGCAGTACTTC
CASSEGRAYEQYF
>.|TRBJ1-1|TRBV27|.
TGTGCCAGCAGAGGAGGACAGTCCCACACTGAAGCTTTCTTT
CASRGGQSHTEAFF
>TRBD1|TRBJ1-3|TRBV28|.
TGTGCCAGCAGGGGGGGACAGGGAAACACCATATATTTT
CASRGGQGNTIYF
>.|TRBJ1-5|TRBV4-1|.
TGCGCCAGCAGCCACCCGGGGGGGGGCAGCGATCAGCCCCAGCATTTT
CASSHPGGGSDQPQHF
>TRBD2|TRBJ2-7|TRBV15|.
TGTGCCACCGGGAGGGCGGATAACTACGAGCAGTACTTC
CATGRADNYEQYF
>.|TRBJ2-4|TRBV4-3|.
TGCGCCAGCAGCCAAGACGGCTGGGGGCAGGGAGGAAACATTCAGTACTTC
CASSQDGWGQGGNIQYF
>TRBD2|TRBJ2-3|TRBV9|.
TGTGCCAGCCGAGCGGGGGCCAGCACAGATACGCAGTATTTT
CASRAGASTDTQYF
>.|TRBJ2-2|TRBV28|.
TGTGCCAGCACCCTCGGAGGGCTAGGCACCGGGGAGCTGTTTTTT
CASTLGGLGTGELFF
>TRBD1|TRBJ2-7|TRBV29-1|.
TGCAGCGCCAAGACAGGGAGCTACGAGCAGTACTTC
CSAKTGSYEQYF
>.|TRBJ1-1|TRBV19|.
TGTGCCAGTAGTATACCTTGGGACGGCACTGAAGCTTTCTTT
CASSIPWDGTEAFF
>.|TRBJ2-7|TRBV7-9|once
TGTGCCAGCAGCTTAGGGACAATCTCCTACGAGCAGTACTTC
CASSLGTISYEQYF
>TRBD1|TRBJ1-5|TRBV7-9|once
TGTGCCAGCAGCTTAAACCCCGGGACAGGGGGCCGGGGACAGCCCCAGCATTTT
CASSLNPGTGGRGQPQHF
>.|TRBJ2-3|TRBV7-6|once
TGTGCCAGCAGCCCCGGTCGAGGGGGGATAGGTTATACGCAGTATTTT
CASSPGRGGIGYTQYF
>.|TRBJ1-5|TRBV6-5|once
TGTGCCAGCAGTTTAAGTGGGGCAGCCTCGAATCAGCCCCAGCATTTT
CASSLSGAASNQPQHF
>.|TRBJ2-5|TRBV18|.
TGTGCCAGCTCACCGGAACTTCTGGACCAAGAGACCCAGTACTTC
CASSPELLDQETQYF
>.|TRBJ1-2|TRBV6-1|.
TGTGCCAGCAGTGAAGAGGGACACTTCCTACTTGGCTACACCTTC
CASSEEGHFLLGYTF
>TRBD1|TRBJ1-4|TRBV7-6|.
TGTGCCAGCAGCTTAGGGGCGGGACAGGGAGGTGAAAAACTGTTTTTT
CASSLGAGQGGEKLFF
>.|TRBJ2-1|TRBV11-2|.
TGTGCCAGCAGCTTAGTTCTCGACTTCTCCTACAATGAGCAGTTCTTC
CASSLVLDFSYNEQFF
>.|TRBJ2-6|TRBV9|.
TGTGCCAGCAGCGTAGCGGGTCCTGGGGCCAACGTCCTGACTTTC
CASSVAGPGANVLTF
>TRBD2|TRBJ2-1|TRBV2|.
TGTGCCAGCAGTGTATCCAGCGGGAGTTACAATGAGCAGTTCTTC
CASSVSSGSYNEQFF
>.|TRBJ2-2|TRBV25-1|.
TGTGCCAGCAGTGAATTCCCCGGGGGAACCGGGGAGCTGTTTTTT
CASSEFPGGTGELFF
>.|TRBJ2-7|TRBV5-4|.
TGCGCCAGCAGTCGACAGGCCCGAAACTACGAGCAGTACTTC
CASSRQARNYEQYF
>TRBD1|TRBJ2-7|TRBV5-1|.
TGCGCCAGCAGACCCCGGGACAGACAATACGAGCAGTACTTC
CASRPRDRQYEQYF
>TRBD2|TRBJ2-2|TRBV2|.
TGTGCTAGCAGGCGCGGGGGGAACGCCGGGGAGCTGTTTTTT
CASRRGGNAGELFF
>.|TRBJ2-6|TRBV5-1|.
TGCGCCAGCAGCTTTTTGGTTTCAGGGACTGGGGCCAACGTCCTGACTTTC
CASSFLVSGTGANVLTF
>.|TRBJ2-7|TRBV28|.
TGTGCCAGCAGTTTGTTCGGGCGGGAGCAGTACTTC
CASSLFGREQYF
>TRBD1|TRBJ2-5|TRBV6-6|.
TGTGCCAGCAGTCCCAGACAGGGTGAGACCCAGTACTTC
CASSPRQGETQYF
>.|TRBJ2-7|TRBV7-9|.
TGTGCCAGCAGCCTACAGGGACTGTCCTACGAGCAGTACTTC
CASSLQGLSYEQYF
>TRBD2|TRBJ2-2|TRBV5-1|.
TGCGCCAGCAGCTTAACTAGCGGGTCCCGGGGGGAGCTGTTTTTT
CASSLTSGSRGELFF
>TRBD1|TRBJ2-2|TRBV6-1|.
TGTGCCAGCAGTGAGACAGGGGGTCGAATGGTGTTTTTT
CASSETGGRMVFF
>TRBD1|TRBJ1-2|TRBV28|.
TGTGCCAGCAGTTTACTGTCGGGACAGGGGGAGGGCTACACCTTC
CASSLLSGQGEGYTF